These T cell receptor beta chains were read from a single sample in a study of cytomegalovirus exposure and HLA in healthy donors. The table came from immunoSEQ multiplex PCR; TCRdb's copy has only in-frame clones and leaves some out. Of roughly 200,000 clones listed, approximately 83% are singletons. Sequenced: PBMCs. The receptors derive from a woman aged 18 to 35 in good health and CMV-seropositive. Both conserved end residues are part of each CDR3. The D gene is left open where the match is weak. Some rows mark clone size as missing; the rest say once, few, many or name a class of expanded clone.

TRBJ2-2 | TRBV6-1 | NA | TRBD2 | TGTGCCACGCTCGAAAGCGGGGGGAGGACCGGGGAGCTGTTTTTT | CATLESGGRTGELFF
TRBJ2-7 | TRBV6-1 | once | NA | TGTGCCAGCGGTGACCCCGCACAGGGCTACGAGCAGTACTTC | CASGDPAQGYEQYF
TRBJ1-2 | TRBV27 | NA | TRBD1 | TGTGCCAGCAGTTTATCGGGGACAGGGGTAGGCTACACCTTC | CASSLSGTGVGYTF
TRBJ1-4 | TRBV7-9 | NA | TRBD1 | TGTGCCAGCAGCCACCGACAGGGAACTAATGAAAAACTGTTTTTT | CASSHRQGTNEKLFF
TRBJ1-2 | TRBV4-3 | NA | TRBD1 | TGCGCCAGCAGCCAAGCTCGGGAGACAGGGGGCCTCTATGGCTACACCTTC | CASSQARETGGLYGYTF
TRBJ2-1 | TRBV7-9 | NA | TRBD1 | TGTGCCAGCAGCCCAGGCAGGACAGGGGGTTCCAGCTCCTACAATGAGCAGTTCTTC | CASSPGRTGGSSSYNEQFF
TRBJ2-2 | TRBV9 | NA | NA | TGTGCCAGCAGCGTAGTGGCGGGCGTAAACACCGGGGAGCTGTTTTTT | CASSVVAGVNTGELFF
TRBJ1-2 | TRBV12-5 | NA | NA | TGTGCTCGACTAGTTATCGGTGGCTACACCTTC | CARLVIGGYTF
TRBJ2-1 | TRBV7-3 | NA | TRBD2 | TGTGCCAGCAGCCTCCGGACTAGCGGGTACAATGAGCAGTTCTTC | CASSLRTSGYNEQFF
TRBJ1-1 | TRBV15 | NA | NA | TGTGCCATCCGGAAACAGTTTCCCCCCACTGAAGCTTTCTTT | CAIRKQFPPTEAFF
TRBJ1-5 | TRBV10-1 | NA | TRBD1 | TGCGCCAGCAGCGGAGTTCCTGACAGGGGTGAGGGCAATCAGCCCCAGCATTTT | CASSGVPDRGEGNQPQHF
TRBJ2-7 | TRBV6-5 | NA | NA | TGTGCCAGCAGTTCCCAGGGCTACGAGCAGTACTTC | CASSSQGYEQYF
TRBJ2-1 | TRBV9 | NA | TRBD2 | TGTGCCAGCAGCGTAGCGGGACTAGCGGGGTACAATGAGCAGTTCTTC | CASSVAGLAGYNEQFF
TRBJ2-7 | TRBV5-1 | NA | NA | TGCGCCAGCAGCCCTGGAGTCGGTCAAACCTCCTACGAGCAGTACTTC | CASSPGVGQTSYEQYF
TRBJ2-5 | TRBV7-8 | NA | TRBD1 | TGTGCCAGCAGCGCCCGGGACAGGGGCGTTGAAGAGACCCAGTACTTC | CASSARDRGVEETQYF
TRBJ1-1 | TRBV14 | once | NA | TGTGCCAGCAGCCAGGGGCTGTACACTGAAGCTTTCTTT | CASSQGLYTEAFF
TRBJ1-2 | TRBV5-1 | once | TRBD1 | TGCGCCAGCAGCTCGGGACAGGGGGCGATCTATGGCTACACCTTC | CASSSGQGAIYGYTF
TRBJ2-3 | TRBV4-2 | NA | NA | TGTGCCAGCAGCCAAAGTAGCGCCACCGTGGATACGCAGTATTTT | CASSQSSATVDTQYF
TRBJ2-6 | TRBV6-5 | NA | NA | TGTGCCAGCAGGCTCGGGGGCTCTGGGGCCAACGTCCTGACTTTC | CASRLGGSGANVLTF